Shown below are 22 T cell receptor beta chains from a single sample sequenced in a study of T-cell memory formation after mild COVID-19 (dated by TCRdb to 2020 to 2022). The library was prepared using 5' RACE. Data came from an Illumina NovaSeq 6000. TCRdb ran its own pipeline on the public reads, namely fastp trimming at Q25 and MiXCR clone calling, and kept in-frame beta chains. All rows with the same CDR3 protein become a single entry with the most common DNA and genes. In all, the sample holds hundreds of thousands of distinct CDR3 sequences, and around a quarter of those were seen once. Under 15% of the sample comes from the top ten. Sequencing was done on a sample of PBMCs or a T cell subset sorted from them (not recorded which). Receptor source: an adult woman who had mild COVID-19 (a few samples of this study predate the infection). The sample titles of this study are shuffled in the database, so cell type and time point are left out; the donor was told from shared clones.

The rearrangement links TRBV3-1 to TRBJ2-1; 9 bases fit TRBD2. V lost 1 base and J lost 9; bases outside the gene matches: 7. The germline gives CDR1 LGHDT, CDR2 YNNKEL (reference sequence). The CDR3 covers 15 residues. As DNA, the CDR3 is TGTGCCAGCAGCCAAGGGTTAGCGGGAGCCCCTGAGCAGTTCTTC. Residues: CASSQGLAGAPEQFF.

V gene TRBV5-6 combines with J gene TRBJ1-2; the D gene is possibly TRBD1 (5 bases). Between the trimmed V and J ends, which lost 0 bases and 8 bases, there was a span of 8 bases. This CDR3 has 12 amino acids. The V gene's germline CDR1 is SGHDT and CDR2 YYEEEE. The DNA for the CDR3 is TGTGCCAGCAGCTTGGCCTGGGGGGGCTACACCTTC. Its translation is CASSLAWGGYTF.

This clonotype appeared a few times. The rearrangement links TRBV5-1 to TRBJ1-6; D may be TRBD1 (6 bases). Looked up from germline, CDR1 is SGHRS and CDR2 is YFSETQ. Trimming took 0 bases from V and 8 from J, leaving 12 bases between them. CDR3 length equals 15 residues. Here the CDR3 reads CASSLAGTQYSPLHF. CDR3 coding DNA: TGCGCCAGCAGCTTGGCTGGGACACAATATTCACCCCTCCACTTT. Together with reference TRBV5-1 and TRBJ1-6, the CDR3 gives the full variable domain: KAGVTQTPRYLIKTRGQQVTLSCSPISGHRSVSWYQQTPGQGLQFLFEYFSETQRNKGNFPGRFSGRQFSNSRSEMNVSTLELGDSALYLCASSLAGTQYSPLHFGNGTRLTVT.

This clonotype appeared a few times. The V and J genes are TRBV7-6 and TRBJ1-2; 8 bases fit TRBD1. CDR1 SGHVS and CDR2 FNYEAQ come from the germline V gene. The CDR3 is 13 amino acids. Unmatched junction bases numbered 6, after V lost 4 bases and J lost 8 bases. As DNA, the CDR3 is TGTGCCAGCAGCTCCGTCGACAGGGGCGGCTACACCTTC. Amino acids: CASSSVDRGGYTF.

This clonotype was found a few times. The gene calls are TRBV9 and TRBJ2-3; D perhaps matches TRBD1 (7 bases). The CDR3 covers 19 residues. The germline V gene has CDR1 SGDLS and CDR2 YYNGEE. V lost 4 bases and J 4 bases, leaving 28 bases between the germline ends. CDR3 nucleotide sequence: TGTGCCAGCAGCCCTAGGAGCAGGGACCCTTGGAGGGGGCCAGATACGCAGTATTTT. Its translation is CASSPRSRDPWRGPDTQYF.

The V and J genes are TRBV5-1 and TRBJ2-7, with unresolved D. The CDR3 is 13 amino acids. Germline loops: CDR1 SGHRS, CDR2 YFSETQ. The ends were cut back, 5 bases at V and 0 bases at J, with 9 bases in the middle. The CDR3: CASRAPASYEQYF. CDR3 nucleotide sequence: TGCGCCAGCAGGGCTCCCGCCTCCTACGAGCAGTACTTC.

This clonotype was seen only a few times. This rearrangement joins TRBV27 to TRBJ2-3; 7 nucleotides align to TRBD1. V lost 1 base, J lost 2 bases, and 6 bases stayed unmatched. This CDR3 has 16 residues. Germline-derived CDR1 and CDR2 are MNHEY and SMNVEV (reference sequence). The CDR3 coding sequence is TGTGCCAGCAGTTTATACAACAGGGGCGACACAGATACGCAGTATTTT. Its protein is CASSLYNRGDTDTQYF.

This clonotype appeared a few times. The chain employs TRBV19 and TRBJ1-5; a possible D gene is TRBD1 (6 bases). CDR1 and CDR2 (germline): LNHDA, SQIVND (reference sequence). The CDR3 is made up of 13 amino acids. With 8 bases removed from V and 9 bases from J, the gap between germline ends came to 17 bases. The CDR3: CASCATGSLPQHF. DNA for the CDR3: TGTGCCAGTTGTGCGACAGGCTCTTTGCCCCAGCATTTT.

The V and J genes are TRBV4-1 and TRBJ2-2; D possibly uses TRBD1 or TRBD2 (6 bases each). This CDR3 comprises 15 residues. Per germline, CDR1 MGHRA and CDR2 YSYEKL. Trimming pared 4 bases from V and 6 bases from J, leaving 15 bases between. CDR3 region: CASSLTAGGPGELFF. The CDR3 DNA sequence: TGCGCCAGCAGCCTAACAGCCGGGGGCCCCGGGGAGCTGTTTTTT.

This clonotype was counted between two and nine times. V and J are TRBV4-1 and TRBJ1-5, with D possibly matching TRBD1 (5 bases). CDR3 length equals 15 residues. Trimming removed 1 base at V and 5 bases at J, with 12 bases between. CDR1 is MGHRA, CDR2 YSYEKL, per germline. CDR3 nucleotide sequence: TGCGCCAGCAGCCAAGTTGTGGCAGGGCATCAGCCCCAGCATTTT. It specifies CASSQVVAGHQPQHF.

This clonotype was counted only a few times. The J gene is TRBJ2-1, the V gene TRBV5-1; 14 nucleotides line up with TRBD2. Germline CDR1 and CDR2: SGHRS and YFSETQ. With V trimmed by 4 bases and J by 8 bases, 11 bases remained unmatched. This CDR3 is built from 17 residues. The CDR3 DNA reads as TGCGCCAGCAGCGTCAGACTAGCGGGAGGGCCTATCGATGAGCAGTTCTTC. Translation gives CASSVRLAGGPIDEQFF.

This chain connects TRBV20-1 to TRBJ2-7, with 9 bases identical to TRBD1. This CDR3 is 16 amino acids long. V lost 0 bases, J lost 1 base, and 7 bases stayed unmatched. Germline CDR1 and CDR2: DFQATT and SNEGSKA (reference sequence). The CDR3, as DNA: TGCAGTGCTAGAGACACACGGACAGGGGATTCCTACGAGCAGTACTTC. Translation gives CSARDTRTGDSYEQYF.

V and J are TRBV5-4 and TRBJ2-5; possible D gene TRBD2, 7 bases. CDR1 is SGHNT and CDR2 is YYREEE in the germline V gene (reference sequence). The CDR3 is 15 residues long. Trimming pared 4 bases from V and 4 bases from J, leaving 17 bases between. The CDR3 reads CASSGPGGALETQYF. CDR3 sequence (DNA): TGTGCCAGCAGCGGCCCGGGGGGCGCGTTAGAGACCCAGTACTTC.

The V call is TRBV30, the J call TRBJ2-7; the D gene is possibly TRBD1 (8 bases). This CDR3 is built from 14 residues. V lost 6 bases and J 3 bases, leaving 18 bases between the germline ends. The germline CDR1 and CDR2 sequences are GTSNPN and SVGIG (reference sequence). CDR3 sequence reads: CACLTGGGFYEQYF. The CDR3 DNA is TGTGCCTGCCTAACAGGGGGGGGCTTCTACGAGCAGTACTTC.

The V and J genes are TRBV5-1 and TRBJ2-7; 7 bases are shared with TRBD1. Germline CDR1 is SGHRS and CDR2 is YFSETQ. This CDR3 has 16 amino acids. V shed 5 bases and J 2 bases; nucleotides not matched to a gene: 13. The CDR3 here is CASSRDSSMRTYEQYF. The CDR3 DNA reads as TGCGCCAGCAGTAGGGACAGCTCCATGAGGACCTACGAGCAGTACTTC. Together with reference TRBV5-1 and TRBJ2-7, the CDR3 gives the full variable domain: KAGVTQTPRYLIKTRGQQVTLSCSPISGHRSVSWYQQTPGQGLQFLFEYFSETQRNKGNFPGRFSGRQFSNSRSEMNVSTLELGDSALYLCASSRDSSMRTYEQYFGPGTRLTVT.

The chain joins TRBV19 to TRBJ1-6; D might be TRBD1 (6 bases). The CDR3 totals 14 residues. Germline V CDR1 and CDR2: LNHDA, SQIVND (reference sequence). Trimming removed 8 bases from V and 0 bases from J, with 8 bases in between. The CDR3 DNA follows: TGTGCCAGTGGACAGAGCTCCTATAATTCACCCCTCCACTTT. Protein: CASGQSSYNSPLHF.

This clonotype has more than one count but fewer than ten. This sequence joins TRBV10-3 and TRBJ2-7; D is undetermined. CDR1 is ENHRY and CDR2 is SYGVKD in the germline V gene. The ends were cut back, 3 bases at V and 2 bases at J, with 5 bases in the middle. This CDR3 is built from 12 residues. Here the CDR3 reads CAISDQAYEQYF. CDR3 in DNA: TGTGCCATCAGTGACCAAGCCTACGAGCAGTACTTC.

The V call is TRBV10-3, the J call TRBJ1-2; a possible D gene is TRBD1 (6 bases). Germline lookup yields CDR1 ENHRY and CDR2 SYGVKD. The germline V and J ends were trimmed by 8 bases and 6 bases, with 22 bases remaining between them. The CDR3 length is 15 residues. The CDR3 reads CAIASGDTRMDGYTF. The CDR3 nucleotides are TGTGCCATCGCTAGCGGGGACACCCGGATGGATGGCTACACCTTC.

The gene calls are TRBV29-1 and TRBJ2-5; maybe TRBD1 (5 bases). CDR3 length: 14 residues. CDR1 and CDR2 (germline): SQVTM, ANQGSEA. Trimming took off 5 bases at V and 1 base at J, with 14 bases between the two ends. CDR3 residues: CSVFDRPFQETQYF. The CDR3 region has the DNA TGCAGCGTTTTCGACAGACCCTTCCAAGAGACCCAGTACTTC.

This clonotype has a handful of counts. This chain joins TRBV19 and TRBJ1-5; D gene ambiguous. CDR1 and CDR2 from the germline V gene are LNHDA and SQIVND (reference sequence). The CDR3 contains 14 residues. V gave up 4 bases and J gave up 5 bases, with 12 bases separating them. This chain's CDR3 is CASSTRPIDQPQHF. The CDR3 region has the DNA TGTGCCAGTAGTACCCGACCTATTGATCAGCCCCAGCATTTT.

This clonotype was counted many times. This chain uses TRBV5-1 with TRBJ2-7, with TRBD2 identical over 12 bases. Losses at the gene ends were 3 bases for V and 0 bases for J; bases not matched to a gene: 4. The CDR3 length is 16 residues. The germline gives CDR1 SGHRS, CDR2 YFSETQ. The CDR3 DNA reads as TGCGCCAGCAGCTGGACTAGCGGGGCGAGCTCCTACGAGCAGTACTTC. Amino acids: CASSWTSGASSYEQYF. Complete variable domain (other parts from reference TRBV5-1 and TRBJ2-7): KAGVTQTPRYLIKTRGQQVTLSCSPISGHRSVSWYQQTPGQGLQFLFEYFSETQRNKGNFPGRFSGRQFSNSRSEMNVSTLELGDSALYLCASSWTSGASSYEQYFGPGTRLTVT.

The chain combines TRBV7-2 with TRBJ2-7, with 9 nucleotides matching TRBD2. Germline values: CDR1 SGHTA, CDR2 FQGNSA. The CDR3 loop spans 16 amino acids. V lost 6 bases, J lost 2 bases, and 11 bases stayed unmatched. The CDR3 sequence is CASSLRLAATAYEQYF. The CDR3 DNA reads as TGTGCCAGCAGTCTAAGACTAGCGGCTACCGCCTACGAGCAGTACTTC.